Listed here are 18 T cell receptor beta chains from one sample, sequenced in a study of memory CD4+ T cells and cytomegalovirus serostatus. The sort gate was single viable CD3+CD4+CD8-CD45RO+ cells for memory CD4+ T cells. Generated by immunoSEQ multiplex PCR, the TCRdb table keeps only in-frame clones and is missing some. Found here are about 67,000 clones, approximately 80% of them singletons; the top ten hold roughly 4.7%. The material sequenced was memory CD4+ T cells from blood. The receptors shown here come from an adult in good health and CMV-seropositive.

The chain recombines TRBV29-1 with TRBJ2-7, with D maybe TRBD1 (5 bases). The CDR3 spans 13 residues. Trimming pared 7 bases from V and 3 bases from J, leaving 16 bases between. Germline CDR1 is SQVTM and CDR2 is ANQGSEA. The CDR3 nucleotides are TGCAGCGCTTACAGTACTCAGGGCTACGAGCAGTACTTC. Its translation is CSAYSTQGYEQYF.

CDR3 bases: TGTGCCAGCAGTGAATCCGGCTACGAGCAGTACTTC. This translates into CASSESGYEQYF. This rearrangement joins TRBV25-1 to TRBJ2-7; D unresolved. CDR1 MGHDK and CDR2 SYGVNS come from the germline V gene. This CDR3 contains 12 residues. Deletions cut 1 base from V and 3 bases from J, with 4 bases between.

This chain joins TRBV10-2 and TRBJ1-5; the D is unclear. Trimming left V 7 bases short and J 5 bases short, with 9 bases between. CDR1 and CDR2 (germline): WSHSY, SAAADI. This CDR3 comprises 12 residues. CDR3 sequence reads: CASNVGDQPQHF. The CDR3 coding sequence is TGCGCCAGCAATGTCGGGGATCAGCCCCAGCATTTT.

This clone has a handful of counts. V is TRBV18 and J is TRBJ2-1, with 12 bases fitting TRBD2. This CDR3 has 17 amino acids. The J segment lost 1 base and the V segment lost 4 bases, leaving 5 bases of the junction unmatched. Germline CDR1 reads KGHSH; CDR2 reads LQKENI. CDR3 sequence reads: CASSLRTSGESYNEQFF. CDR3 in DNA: TGTGCCAGCTCACTAAGGACTAGCGGGGAGTCCTACAATGAGCAGTTCTTC. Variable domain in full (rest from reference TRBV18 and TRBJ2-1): NAGVMQNPRHLVRRRGQEARLRCSPMKGHSHVYWYRQLPEEGLKFMVYLQKENIIDESGMPKERFSAEFPKEGPSILRIQQVVRGDSAAYFCASSLRTSGESYNEQFFGPGTRLTVL.

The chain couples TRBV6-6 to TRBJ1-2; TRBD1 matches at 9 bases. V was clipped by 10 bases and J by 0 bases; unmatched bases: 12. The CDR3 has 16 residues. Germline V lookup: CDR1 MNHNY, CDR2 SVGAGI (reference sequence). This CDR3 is CATQPGQGIPNYGYTF. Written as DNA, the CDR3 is TGTGCCACTCAACCGGGACAGGGCATCCCTAACTATGGCTACACCTTC.

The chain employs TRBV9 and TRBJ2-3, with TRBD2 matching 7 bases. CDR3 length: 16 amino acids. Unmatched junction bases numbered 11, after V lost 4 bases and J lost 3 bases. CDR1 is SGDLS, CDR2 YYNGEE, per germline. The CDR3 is CASSTTLAPPTDTQYF. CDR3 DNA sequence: TGTGCCAGCAGCACAACACTAGCGCCACCAACAGATACGCAGTATTTT.

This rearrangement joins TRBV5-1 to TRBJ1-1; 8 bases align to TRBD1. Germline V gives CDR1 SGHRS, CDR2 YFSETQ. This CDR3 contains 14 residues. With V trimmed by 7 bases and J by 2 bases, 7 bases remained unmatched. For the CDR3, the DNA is TGCGCCAGCTCCGGACAGGGATCTAACACTGAAGCTTTCTTT. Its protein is CASSGQGSNTEAFF.

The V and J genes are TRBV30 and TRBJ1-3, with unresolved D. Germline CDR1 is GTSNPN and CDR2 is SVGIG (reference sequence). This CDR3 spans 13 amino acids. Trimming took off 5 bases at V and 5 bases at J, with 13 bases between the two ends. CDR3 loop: CAWEAGRRNTIYF. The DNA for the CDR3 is TGTGCCTGGGAAGCCGGGAGAAGAAACACCATATATTTT.

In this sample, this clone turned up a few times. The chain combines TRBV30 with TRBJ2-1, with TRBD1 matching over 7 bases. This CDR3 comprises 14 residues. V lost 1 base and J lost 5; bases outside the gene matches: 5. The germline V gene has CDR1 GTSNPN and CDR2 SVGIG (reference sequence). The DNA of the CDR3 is TGTGCCTGGAGTGCGAGGGGGCTCAACAATGAGCAGTTCTTC. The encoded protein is CAWSARGLNNEQFF. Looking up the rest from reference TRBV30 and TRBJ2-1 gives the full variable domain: SQTIHQWPATLVQPVGSPLSLECTVEGTSNPNLYWYRQAAGRGLQLLFYSVGIGQISSEVPQNLSASRPQDRQFILSSKKLLLSDSGFYLCAWSARGLNNEQFFGPGTRLTVL.

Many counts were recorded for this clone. The CDR3 sequence is CASSLTAGSINEQFF. The CDR3 DNA reads TGTGCCAGCAGCTTAACGGCGGGAAGCATCAATGAGCAGTTCTTC. This rearrangement joins TRBV7-3 to TRBJ2-1; weak D call: TRBD2 (6 bases). The CDR3 totals 15 residues. V shed 0 bases and J shed 6 bases, with 12 bases lying between them. Germline lookup yields CDR1 SGHTA and CDR2 FQGTGA.

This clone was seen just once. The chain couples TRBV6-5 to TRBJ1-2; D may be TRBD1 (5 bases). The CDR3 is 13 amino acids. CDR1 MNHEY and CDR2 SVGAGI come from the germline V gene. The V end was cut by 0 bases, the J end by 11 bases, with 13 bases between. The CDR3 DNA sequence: TGTGCCAGCAGTTACTCGTTAGGGGACGATTACACCTTC. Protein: CASSYSLGDDYTF.

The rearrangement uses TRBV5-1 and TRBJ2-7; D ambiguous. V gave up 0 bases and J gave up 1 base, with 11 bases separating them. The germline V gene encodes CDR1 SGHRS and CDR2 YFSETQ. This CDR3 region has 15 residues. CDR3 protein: CASSLVPSLSYEQYF. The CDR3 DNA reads TGCGCCAGCAGCTTGGTCCCGAGCTTATCCTACGAGCAGTACTTC.

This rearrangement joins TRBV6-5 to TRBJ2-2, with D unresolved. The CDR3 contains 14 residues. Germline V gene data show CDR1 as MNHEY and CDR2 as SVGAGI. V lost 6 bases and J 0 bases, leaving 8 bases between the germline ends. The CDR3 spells CASSLAPNTGELFF. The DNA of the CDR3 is TGTGCCAGCAGCTTGGCACCGAACACCGGGGAGCTGTTTTTT.

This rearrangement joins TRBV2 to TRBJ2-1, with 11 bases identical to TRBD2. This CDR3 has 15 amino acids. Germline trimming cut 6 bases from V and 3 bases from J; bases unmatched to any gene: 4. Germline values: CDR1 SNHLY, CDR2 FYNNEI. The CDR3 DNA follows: TGTGCCAGCAGGCTTACTAGCGGGGGCTACAATGAGCAGTTCTTC. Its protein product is CASRLTSGGYNEQFF.

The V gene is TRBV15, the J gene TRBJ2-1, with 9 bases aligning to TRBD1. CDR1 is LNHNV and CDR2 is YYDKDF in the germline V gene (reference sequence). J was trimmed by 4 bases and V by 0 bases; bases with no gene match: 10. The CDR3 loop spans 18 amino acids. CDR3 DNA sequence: TGTGCCACCAGCAGAGATATCGGTGGGACAGGGTCGTACAATGAGCAGTTCTTC. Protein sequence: CATSRDIGGTGSYNEQFF.

The CDR3 nucleotides are TGTGCCAGCAGCCGTTCGGATGGCGAGCAGTACTTC. It translates to CASSRSDGEQYF. The rearrangement uses TRBV7-9 and TRBJ2-7, with D hard to call. The CDR3 is 12 residues long. Trimming removed 5 bases from V and 6 bases from J, with 11 bases in between. The germline V gene has CDR1 SEHNR and CDR2 FQNEAQ (reference sequence).

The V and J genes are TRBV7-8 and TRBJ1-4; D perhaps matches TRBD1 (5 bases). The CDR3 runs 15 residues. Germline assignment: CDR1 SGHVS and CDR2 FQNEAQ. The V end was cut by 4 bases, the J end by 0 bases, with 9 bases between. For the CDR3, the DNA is TGTGCCAGCAGCTCGTTGACAGCAACTAATGAAAAACTGTTTTTT. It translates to CASSSLTATNEKLFF.

The chain's CDR3 is CASSGSGGPTQETQYF. CDR3 nucleotide sequence: TGCGCCAGCAGCGGGTCGGGAGGGCCTACCCAAGAGACCCAGTACTTC. The rearrangement joins TRBV5-1 to TRBJ2-5, with TRBD2 matching 8 bases. CDR1 is SGHRS, CDR2 YFSETQ, per germline. Germline trimming cut 4 bases from V and 1 base from J; bases unmatched to any gene: 9. The CDR3 runs to 16 residues.